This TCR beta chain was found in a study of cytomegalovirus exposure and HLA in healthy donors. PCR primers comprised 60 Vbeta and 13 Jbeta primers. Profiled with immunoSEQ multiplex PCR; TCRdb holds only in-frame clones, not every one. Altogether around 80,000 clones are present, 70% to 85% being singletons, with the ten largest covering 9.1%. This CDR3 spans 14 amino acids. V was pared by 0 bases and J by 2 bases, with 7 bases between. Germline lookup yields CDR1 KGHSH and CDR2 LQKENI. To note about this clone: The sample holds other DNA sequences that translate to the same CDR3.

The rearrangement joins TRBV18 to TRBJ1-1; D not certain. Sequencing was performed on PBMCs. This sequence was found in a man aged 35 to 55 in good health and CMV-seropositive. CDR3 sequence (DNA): TGTGCCAGCTCACCACCCTCCCTAAACACTGAAGCTTTCTTT. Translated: CASSPPSLNTEAFF.